Here is one T cell receptor beta chain with its context. Single viable CD3+CD4+CD8-CD45RO+ cells were sorted as the memory CD4+ T cells. This CDR3 is built from 13 residues. Per germline, CDR1 GTSNPN and CDR2 SVGIG (reference sequence). Trimming removed 5 bases from V and 4 bases from J, with 12 bases in between. These data belong to a study of memory CD4+ T cells and cytomegalovirus serostatus. Some clones are missing from TCRdb's copy, which holds only in-frame ones; the method was immunoSEQ multiplex PCR. The repertoire holds about 82,000 clones, with around 80% as singletons. The sample was memory CD4+ T cells from blood. The genes are TRBV30 and TRBJ1-5; a possible D gene is TRBD1 (6 bases). The origin of this receptor is an adult in good health and CMV-seronegative. The CDR3 DNA reads as TGTGCCTGGGCGATACAGGGAAATCAGCCCCAGCATTTT. Translating gives CAWAIQGNQPQHF.